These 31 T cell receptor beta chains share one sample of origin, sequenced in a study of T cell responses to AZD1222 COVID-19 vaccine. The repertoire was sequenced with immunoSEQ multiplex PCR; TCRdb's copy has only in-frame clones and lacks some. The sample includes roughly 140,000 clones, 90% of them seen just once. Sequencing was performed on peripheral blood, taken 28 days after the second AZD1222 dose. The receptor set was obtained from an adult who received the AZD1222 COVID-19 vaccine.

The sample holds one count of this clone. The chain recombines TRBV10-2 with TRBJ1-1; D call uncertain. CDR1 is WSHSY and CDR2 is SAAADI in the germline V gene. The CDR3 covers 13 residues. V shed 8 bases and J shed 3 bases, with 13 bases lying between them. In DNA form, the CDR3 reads TGCGCCAGCGGTTCGCGAACAGACACTGAAGCTTTCTTT. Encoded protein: CASGSRTDTEAFF.

The CDR3, as DNA: TGTGCCAGCAGCCAAGTTGTCGGAAAACTGTTTTTT. Its protein is CASSQVVGKLFF. The genes are TRBV3-1 (or the pseudogene TRBV3-2) and TRBJ1-4; D gene ambiguous. V was clipped by 1 base and J by 10 bases, with 7 bases between them. Germline-derived CDR1 and CDR2 are LGHDT and YNNKEL (reference sequence). CDR3 length equals 12 residues.

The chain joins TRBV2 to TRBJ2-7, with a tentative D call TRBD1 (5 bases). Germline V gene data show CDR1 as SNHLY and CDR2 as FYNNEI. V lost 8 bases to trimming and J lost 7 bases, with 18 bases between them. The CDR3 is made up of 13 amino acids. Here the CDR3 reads CASDQRGMGEQYF. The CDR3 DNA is TGTGCCAGCGACCAAAGGGGAATGGGGGAGCAGTACTTC.

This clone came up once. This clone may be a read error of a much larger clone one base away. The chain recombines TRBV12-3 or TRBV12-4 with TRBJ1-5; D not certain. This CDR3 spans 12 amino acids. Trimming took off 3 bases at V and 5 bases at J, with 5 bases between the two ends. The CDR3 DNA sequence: TGTGCCAGCAGTTTCCGGTATCAGCCCCAGCATTTT. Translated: CASSFRYQPQHF.

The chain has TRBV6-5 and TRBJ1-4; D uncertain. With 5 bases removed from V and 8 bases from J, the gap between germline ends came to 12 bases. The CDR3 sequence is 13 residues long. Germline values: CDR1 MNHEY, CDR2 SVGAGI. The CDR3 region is CASSPIIGEKLFF. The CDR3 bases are TGTGCCAGCAGTCCTATAATAGGGGAAAAACTGTTTTTT.

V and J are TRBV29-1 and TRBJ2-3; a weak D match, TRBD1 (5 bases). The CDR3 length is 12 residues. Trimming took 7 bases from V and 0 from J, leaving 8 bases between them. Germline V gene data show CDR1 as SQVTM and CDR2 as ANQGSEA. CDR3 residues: CSGGLSTDTQYF. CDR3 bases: TGCAGCGGGGGCCTTAGCACAGATACGCAGTATTTT.

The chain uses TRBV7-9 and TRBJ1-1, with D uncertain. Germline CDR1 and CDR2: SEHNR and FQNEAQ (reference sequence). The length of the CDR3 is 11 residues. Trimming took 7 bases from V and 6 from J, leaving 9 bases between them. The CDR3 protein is CASTLGSEAFF. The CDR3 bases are TGTGCCAGCACCCTCGGGTCTGAAGCTTTCTTT. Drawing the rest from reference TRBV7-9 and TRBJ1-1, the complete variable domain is DTGVSQNPRHKITKRGQNVTFRCDPISEHNRLYWYRQTLGQGPEFLTYFQNEAQLEKSRLLSDRFSAERPKGSFSTLEIQRTEQGDSAMYLCASTLGSEAFFGQGTRLTVV.

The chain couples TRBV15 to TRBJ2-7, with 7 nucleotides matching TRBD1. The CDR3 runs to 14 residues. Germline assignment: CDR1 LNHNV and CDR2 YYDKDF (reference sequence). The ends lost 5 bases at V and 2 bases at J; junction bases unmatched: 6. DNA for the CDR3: TGTGCCACCAGCCCTCTGGGACAGCCCTACGAGCAGTACTTC. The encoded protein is CATSPLGQPYEQYF.

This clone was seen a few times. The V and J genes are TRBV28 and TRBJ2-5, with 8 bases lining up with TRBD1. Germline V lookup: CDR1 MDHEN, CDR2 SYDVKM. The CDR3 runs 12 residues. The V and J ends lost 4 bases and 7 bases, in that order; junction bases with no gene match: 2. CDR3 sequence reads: CASSYDRGTQYF. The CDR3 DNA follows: TGTGCCAGCAGTTATGACAGGGGGACCCAGTACTTC.

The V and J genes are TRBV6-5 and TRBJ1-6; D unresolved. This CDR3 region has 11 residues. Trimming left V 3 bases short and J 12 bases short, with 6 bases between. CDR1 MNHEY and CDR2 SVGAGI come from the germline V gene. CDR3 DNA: TGTGCCAGCAGTTATATGGGACCCCTCCACTTT. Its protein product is CASSYMGPLHF.

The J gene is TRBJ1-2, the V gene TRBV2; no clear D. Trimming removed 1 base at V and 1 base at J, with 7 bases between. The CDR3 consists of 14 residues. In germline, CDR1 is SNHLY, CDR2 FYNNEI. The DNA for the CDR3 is TGTGCCAGCAGTGAAGAGGGCCGTAACTATGGCTACACCTTC. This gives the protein CASSEEGRNYGYTF.

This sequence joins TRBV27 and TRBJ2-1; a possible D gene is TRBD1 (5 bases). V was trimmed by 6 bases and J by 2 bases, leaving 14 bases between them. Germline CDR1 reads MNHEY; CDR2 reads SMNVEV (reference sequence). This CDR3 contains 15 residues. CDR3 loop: CASRIYATAYNEQFF. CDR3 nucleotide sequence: TGTGCCAGCAGGATCTATGCGACAGCCTACAATGAGCAGTTCTTC.

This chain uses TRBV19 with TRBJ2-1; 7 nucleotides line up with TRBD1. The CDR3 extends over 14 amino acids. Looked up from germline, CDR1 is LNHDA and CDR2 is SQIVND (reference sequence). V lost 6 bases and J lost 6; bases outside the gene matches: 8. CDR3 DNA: TGTGCCAGTAGCCAGACAGGGTTTTTCAATGAGCAGTTCTTC. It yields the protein CASSQTGFFNEQFF.

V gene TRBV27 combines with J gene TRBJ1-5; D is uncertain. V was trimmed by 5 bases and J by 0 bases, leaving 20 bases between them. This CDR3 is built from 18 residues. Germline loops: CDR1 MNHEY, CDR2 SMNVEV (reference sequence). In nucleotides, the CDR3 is TGTGCCAGCAGTCCCGCCAGGAGGACCCCGTATAGCAATCAGCCCCAGCATTTT. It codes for CASSPARRTPYSNQPQHF.

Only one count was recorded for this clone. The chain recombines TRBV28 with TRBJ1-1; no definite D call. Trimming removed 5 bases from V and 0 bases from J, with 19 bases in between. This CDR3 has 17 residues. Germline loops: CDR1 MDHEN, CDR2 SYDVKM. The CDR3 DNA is TGTGCCAGCAGTCCGGCGGGCCTGGGGTTCATGAACACTGAAGCTTTCTTT. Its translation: CASSPAGLGFMNTEAFF.

CDR3 region: CASSAVATNEKLFF. CDR3 DNA: TGTGCCAGCAGCGCCGTCGCAACTAATGAAAAACTGTTTTTT. The V gene is TRBV9, the J gene TRBJ1-4; D remains ambiguous. Germline V gene sequence: CDR1 SGDLS, CDR2 YYNGEE. Trimming took 3 bases from V and 0 from J, leaving 6 bases between them. The CDR3 has 14 residues.

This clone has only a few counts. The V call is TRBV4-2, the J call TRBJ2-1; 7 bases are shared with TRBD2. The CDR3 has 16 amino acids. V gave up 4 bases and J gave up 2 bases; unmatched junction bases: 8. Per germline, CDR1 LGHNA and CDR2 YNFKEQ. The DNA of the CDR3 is TGTGCCAGCAGCCCCCTCAGCGGGGTCACCTACAATGAGCAGTTCTTC. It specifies CASSPLSGVTYNEQFF.

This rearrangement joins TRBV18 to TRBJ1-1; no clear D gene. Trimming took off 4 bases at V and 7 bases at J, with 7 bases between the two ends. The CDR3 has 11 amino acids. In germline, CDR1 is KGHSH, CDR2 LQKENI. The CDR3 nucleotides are TGTGCCAGCTCACTTCAAGATGAAGCTTTCTTT. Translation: CASSLQDEAFF.

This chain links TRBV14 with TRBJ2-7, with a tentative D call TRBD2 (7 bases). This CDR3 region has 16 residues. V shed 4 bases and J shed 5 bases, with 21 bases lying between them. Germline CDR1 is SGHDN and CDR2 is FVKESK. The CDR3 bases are TGTGCCAGCAGCCCTCGGGGGGCAGCACCTACCGACGAGCAGTACTTC. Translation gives CASSPRGAAPTDEQYF.

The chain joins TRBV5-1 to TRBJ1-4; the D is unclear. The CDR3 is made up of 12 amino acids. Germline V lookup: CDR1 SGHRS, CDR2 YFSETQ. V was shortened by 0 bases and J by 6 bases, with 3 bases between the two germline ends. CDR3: CASSLADEKLFF. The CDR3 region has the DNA TGCGCCAGCAGCTTGGCTGATGAAAAACTGTTTTTT.

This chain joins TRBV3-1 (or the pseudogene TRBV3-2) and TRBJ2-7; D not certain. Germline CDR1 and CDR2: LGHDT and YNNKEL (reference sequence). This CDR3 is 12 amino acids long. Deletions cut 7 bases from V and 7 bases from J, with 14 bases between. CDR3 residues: CASNSILGEQYF. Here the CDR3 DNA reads TGTGCCAGCAACTCTATACTGGGAGAGCAGTACTTC.

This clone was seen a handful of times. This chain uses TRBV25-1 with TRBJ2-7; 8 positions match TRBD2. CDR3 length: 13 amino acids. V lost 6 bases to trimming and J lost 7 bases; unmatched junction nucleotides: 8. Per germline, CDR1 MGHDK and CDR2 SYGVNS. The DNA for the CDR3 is TGTGCCAGCAGCCCCGGGACTAGTGGTGAGCAGTACTTC. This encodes CASSPGTSGEQYF.

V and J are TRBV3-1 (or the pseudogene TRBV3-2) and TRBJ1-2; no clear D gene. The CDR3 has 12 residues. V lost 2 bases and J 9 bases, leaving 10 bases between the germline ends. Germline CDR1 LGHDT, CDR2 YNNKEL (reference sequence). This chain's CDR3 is CASSQNTNSYTF. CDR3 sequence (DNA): TGTGCCAGCAGCCAAAACACTAATAGCTACACCTTC.

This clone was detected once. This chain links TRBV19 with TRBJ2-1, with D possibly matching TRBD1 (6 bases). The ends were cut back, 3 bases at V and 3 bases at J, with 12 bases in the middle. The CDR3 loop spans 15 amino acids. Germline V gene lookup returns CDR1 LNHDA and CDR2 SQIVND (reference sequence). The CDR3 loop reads CASSINRDYYNEQFF. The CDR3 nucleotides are TGTGCCAGTAGTATCAACAGGGATTACTACAATGAGCAGTTCTTC.

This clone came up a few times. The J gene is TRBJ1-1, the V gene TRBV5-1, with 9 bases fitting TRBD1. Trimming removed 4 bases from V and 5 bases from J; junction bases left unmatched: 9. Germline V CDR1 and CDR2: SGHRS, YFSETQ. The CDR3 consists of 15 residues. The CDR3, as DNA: TGCGCCAGCAGCCCCGGGACAGGGTGGGAGACTGAAGCTTTCTTT. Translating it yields CASSPGTGWETEAFF.

This CDR3 reads CASSSAYGTAYEQYF. The CDR3 DNA sequence: TGTGCCAGCAGCTCTGCCTACGGAACGGCCTACGAGCAGTACTTC. The genes are TRBV7-2 and TRBJ2-7, with D unclear. The V end lost 4 bases, the J end lost 2 bases, and 15 bases lay between the germline ends. The germline V gene has CDR1 SGHTA and CDR2 FQGNSA. This CDR3 region has 15 residues. Full variable domain (missing parts from reference TRBV7-2 and TRBJ2-7): GAGVSQSPSNKVTEKGKDVELRCDPISGHTALYWYRQSLGQGLEFLIYFQGNSAPDKSGLPSDRFSAERTGGSVSTLTIQRTQQEDSAVYLCASSSAYGTAYEQYFGPGTRLTVT.

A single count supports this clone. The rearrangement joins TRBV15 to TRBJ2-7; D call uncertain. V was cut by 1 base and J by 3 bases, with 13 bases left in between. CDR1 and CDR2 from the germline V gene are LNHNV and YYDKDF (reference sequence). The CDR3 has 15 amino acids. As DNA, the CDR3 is TGTGCCACCAGCAGAGTCACAGCCACCAACTACGAGCAGTACTTC. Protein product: CATSRVTATNYEQYF.

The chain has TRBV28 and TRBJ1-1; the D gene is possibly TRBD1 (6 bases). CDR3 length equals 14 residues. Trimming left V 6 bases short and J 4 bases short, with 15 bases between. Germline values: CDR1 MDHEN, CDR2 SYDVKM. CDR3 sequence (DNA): TGTGCCAGCAGGGGTGGGGGCGAGAGCACTGAAGCTTTCTTT. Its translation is CASRGGGESTEAFF.

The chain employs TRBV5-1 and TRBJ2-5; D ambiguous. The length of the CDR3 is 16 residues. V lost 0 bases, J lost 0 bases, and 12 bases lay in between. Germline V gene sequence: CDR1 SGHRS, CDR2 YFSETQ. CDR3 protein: CASSLAFSRYQETQYF. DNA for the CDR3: TGCGCCAGCAGCTTGGCTTTTAGCCGGTACCAAGAGACCCAGTACTTC.

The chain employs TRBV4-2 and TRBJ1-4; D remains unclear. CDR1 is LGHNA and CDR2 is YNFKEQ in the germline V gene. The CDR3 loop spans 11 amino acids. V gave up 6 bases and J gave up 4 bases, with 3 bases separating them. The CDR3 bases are TGTGCCAGCAGTTTTAATGAAAAACTGTTTTTT. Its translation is CASSFNEKLFF.

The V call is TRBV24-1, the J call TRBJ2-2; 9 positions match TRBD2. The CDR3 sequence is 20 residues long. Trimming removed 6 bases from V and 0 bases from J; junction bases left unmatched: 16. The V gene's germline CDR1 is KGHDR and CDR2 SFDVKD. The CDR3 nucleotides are TGTGCCACCAGTCCAAGGGGCCTAGCGGGAAGGCTAACGAACACCGGGGAGCTGTTTTTT. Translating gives CATSPRGLAGRLTNTGELFF.